This entry lists 17 T cell receptor beta chains sequenced from one sample in a study of blood T cell repertoires in COVID-19. Clones were sequenced by immunoSEQ multiplex PCR, and TCRdb holds only the in-frame ones, with some missing. This sample has over 85,000 clones, with more than 85% found just once. The specimen was peripheral blood. These TCRs come from a young man with acute or convalescent COVID-19.

This chain links TRBV19 with TRBJ1-2; TRBD1 agrees at 7 bases. The CDR3 is 15 residues long. The germline CDR1 and CDR2 sequences are LNHDA and SQIVND (reference sequence). J lost 0 bases, V lost 10 bases, and 11 bases had no gene match. The CDR3 sequence: CAIRQGRDANYGYTF. In DNA form, the CDR3 reads TGTGCCATACGACAGGGCCGTGACGCTAACTATGGCTACACCTTC.

The J gene is TRBJ1-2, the V gene TRBV10-3, with D maybe TRBD1 (6 bases). V was shortened by 7 bases and J by 3 bases, with 12 bases between the two germline ends. CDR1 is ENHRY, CDR2 SYGVKD, per germline. This CDR3 region has 13 residues. CDR3 sequence reads: CAINLQGDYGYTF. The CDR3 bases are TGTGCCATCAACCTACAGGGAGACTATGGCTACACCTTC.

The rearrangement links TRBV19 to TRBJ2-1, with 10 bases that match TRBD2. Germline CDR1 is LNHDA and CDR2 is SQIVND (reference sequence). V gave up 4 bases and J gave up 7 bases; unmatched junction bases: 10. This CDR3 is 16 amino acids long. The CDR3 loop reads CASSTLSGGASNEQFF. The CDR3, as DNA: TGTGCCAGTAGTACCTTAAGCGGGGGGGCTAGTAATGAGCAGTTCTTC.

This rearrangement joins TRBV11-3 to TRBJ2-1, with 12 nucleotides matching TRBD1. V gave up 5 bases and J gave up 8 bases; unmatched junction bases: 10. This CDR3 region has 16 residues. Germline V CDR1 and CDR2: SGHNT, YENEEA. CDR3 DNA sequence: TGTGCCAGCAGCCCGGGGACAGGGGGCTCGTTCGATGAGCAGTTCTTC. Its protein is CASSPGTGGSFDEQFF.

The chain carries TRBV6-2 or TRBV6-3 and TRBJ1-1; weak D call: TRBD1 (5 bases). The ends were cut back, 3 bases at V and 0 bases at J, with 17 bases in the middle. Germline V gives CDR1 MNHEY, CDR2 SVGEGT. CDR3 length: 17 amino acids. As DNA, the CDR3 is TGTGCCAGCAGTTATAGTTGGGGGGACGGGATGAACACTGAAGCTTTCTTT. Its protein is CASSYSWGDGMNTEAFF.

The V call is TRBV5-4, the J call TRBJ2-5, with 9 bases lining up with TRBD1. CDR3 length: 14 residues. Trimming removed 3 bases from V and 5 bases from J; junction bases left unmatched: 5. Germline V gives CDR1 SGHNT, CDR2 YYREEE (reference sequence). This CDR3 is CASSSQGALETQYF. DNA of the CDR3: TGTGCCAGCAGCTCACAGGGGGCGCTGGAGACCCAGTACTTC.

V gene TRBV5-4 combines with J gene TRBJ1-3; D might be TRBD1 (5 bases). V was clipped by 5 bases and J by 0 bases, with 12 bases between them. Germline-derived CDR1 and CDR2 are SGHNT and YYREEE (reference sequence). CDR3 size: 15 residues. In DNA, the CDR3 is TGTGCCAGCAGTCTCGGGGGAGTCTCTGGAAACACCATATATTTT. Its protein is CASSLGGVSGNTIYF.

The gene calls are TRBV6-1 and TRBJ1-2, with a weak D call TRBD1 (6 bases). Looked up from germline, CDR1 is MNHNS and CDR2 is SASEGT. Between the trimmed V and J ends, which lost 0 bases and 14 bases, there was a span of 16 bases. The CDR3 contains 13 residues. In nucleotides, the CDR3 is TGTGCCAGCAGTGAAGCCCGGGGGGGCGTTTTGACCTTC. Its protein is CASSEARGGVLTF.

The rearrangement links TRBV7-2 to TRBJ1-2; D not resolved. Germline loops: CDR1 SGHTA, CDR2 FQGNSA. V was pared by 0 bases and J by 5 bases, with 16 bases between. This CDR3 contains 16 residues. The CDR3 is CASSLARAVGGYGYTF. CDR3 coding DNA: TGTGCCAGCAGCTTAGCGCGGGCGGTAGGCGGGTATGGCTACACCTTC.

This sequence joins TRBV5-1 and TRBJ2-1; D not resolved. Between the trimmed V and J ends, which lost 6 bases and 0 bases, there was a span of 13 bases. CDR3 size: 15 residues. The V gene's germline CDR1 is SGHRS and CDR2 YFSETQ. CDR3 region: CASMVGASSYNEQFF. For the CDR3, the DNA is TGCGCCAGCATGGTAGGAGCCAGCTCCTACAATGAGCAGTTCTTC.

V and J are TRBV27 and TRBJ2-3; 14 nucleotides align to TRBD2. There are 16 residues in the CDR3. Per the germline V gene, CDR1 is MNHEY and CDR2 is SMNVEV (reference sequence). J was trimmed by 5 bases and V by 5 bases; bases with no gene match: 6. The CDR3: CASSRLAGGPGDTQYF. DNA of the CDR3: TGTGCCAGCAGTAGACTAGCGGGAGGGCCCGGAGATACGCAGTATTTT.

With respect to this clone: Other DNA sequences within the sample encode an identical CDR3. J is TRBJ1-5 and V is TRBV5-1; 7 bases line up with TRBD1. Looked up from germline, CDR1 is SGHRS and CDR2 is YFSETQ. The length of the CDR3 is 15 residues. The V and J ends lost 2 bases and 0 bases, in that order; junction bases with no gene match: 2. CDR3 in DNA: TGCGCCAGCAGCTTTACAGGGGATAGCAATCAGCCCCAGCATTTT. Amino acids: CASSFTGDSNQPQHF.

V is TRBV1 and J is TRBJ2-7; the table's D gene call, TRBD1, was not cross checked with the DNA. TRBV1 is listed as a pseudogene. The CDR3 is 15 amino acids. Written as DNA, the CDR3 is TGCACTGGACCCCTAAAGACAGGGGGCACCTACGAGCAGTACTTC. Its translation: CTGPLKTGGTYEQYF.

The CDR3 DNA follows: TGCGCCAGCAGCCAAGTGGAGGCTCAGCCCCAGCATTTT. It specifies CASSQVEAQPQHF. The gene calls are TRBV4-1 and TRBJ1-5; D remains ambiguous. Germline V gene lookup returns CDR1 MGHRA and CDR2 YSYEKL. Trimming took 1 base from V and 6 from J, leaving 7 bases between them. CDR3 size: 13 residues.

On this clone itself: This specimen includes other DNA sequences encoding the same CDR3. The CDR3 DNA follows: TGTGCCAGCAGCTTAGGCCGGGGGACTGAAGCTTTCTTT. It encodes CASSLGRGTEAFF. The V gene is TRBV11-3, the J gene TRBJ1-1; a weak D match, TRBD1 (5 bases). CDR1 SGHNT and CDR2 YENEEA come from the germline V gene. The V gene lost 1 base and the J gene lost 5 bases, with 8 bases spanning the gap. CDR3 length: 13 amino acids.

The chain is built from TRBV2 and TRBJ1-3, with a possible D match to TRBD1 (6 bases). This CDR3 comprises 14 residues. Between the trimmed V and J ends, which lost 6 bases and 2 bases, there was a span of 11 bases. CDR1 and CDR2 from the germline V gene are SNHLY and FYNNEI. The CDR3 loop is CASRDRRTGNTIYF. In nucleotides, the CDR3 is TGTGCCAGCAGGGACAGAAGAACTGGAAACACCATATATTTT.

The V and J genes are TRBV5-1 and TRBJ1-4; possibly TRBD1 for D (6 bases). The V end was cut by 0 bases, the J end by 8 bases, with 11 bases between. The CDR3 loop spans 14 amino acids. Germline V gene lookup returns CDR1 SGHRS and CDR2 YFSETQ. The CDR3 loop reads CASSLGGGDEKLFF. The CDR3 DNA reads as TGCGCCAGCAGCTTGGGAGGGGGGGACGAAAAACTGTTTTTT.